This T cell receptor beta chain was documented in a study of OX40 agonist ivuxolimab in advanced cancers. About the research overall: Three patients got partial responses; one had hepatocellular carcinoma and two had cutaneous melanoma. The study, taken as a whole, reports: Among some nonresponders, normalized T-cell clonal expansion was also low. Among patients with partial responses at 0.1-3.0 mg/kg, clonal expansion was among the lowest.

This clone has just a few counts. Antigen: not known. Germline lookup yields CDR1 GTSNPN and CDR2 SVGIG (reference sequence). Germline trimming cut 1 base from V and 5 bases from J; bases unmatched to any gene: 9. This CDR3 comprises 16 residues. The data were produced by immunoSEQ multiplex PCR, yet TCRdb's version contains in-frame clones alone and is incomplete. The data show 80,000 to 95,000 clones, with just over 85% seen just once and around 2% held by the top ten. The chain links TRBV30 to TRBJ2-5; TRBD2 matches at 11 bases. Specimen: CD4+ or CD8+ T cells sorted from blood, collected in a trial of the OX40 agonist ivuxolimab. The source is an adult with an advanced solid tumor such as melanoma, head and neck, liver or kidney cancer. The CDR3 region has the DNA TGTGCCTGGAGTGGAATAGCGGGGGGGCTAGAGGAGACCCAGTACTTC. It specifies CAWSGIAGGLEETQYF.